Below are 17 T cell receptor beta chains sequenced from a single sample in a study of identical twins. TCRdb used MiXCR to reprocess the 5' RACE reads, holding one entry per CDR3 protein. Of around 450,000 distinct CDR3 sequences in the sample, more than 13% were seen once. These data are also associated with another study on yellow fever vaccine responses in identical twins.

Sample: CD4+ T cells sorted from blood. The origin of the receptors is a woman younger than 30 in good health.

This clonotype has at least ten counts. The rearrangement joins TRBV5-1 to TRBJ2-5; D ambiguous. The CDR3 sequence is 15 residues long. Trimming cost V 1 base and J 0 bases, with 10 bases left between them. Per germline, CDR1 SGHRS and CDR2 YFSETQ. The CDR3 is CASSLSRSYQETQYF. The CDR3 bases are TGCGCCAGCAGCTTGAGTAGGAGCTACCAAGAGACCCAGTACTTC.

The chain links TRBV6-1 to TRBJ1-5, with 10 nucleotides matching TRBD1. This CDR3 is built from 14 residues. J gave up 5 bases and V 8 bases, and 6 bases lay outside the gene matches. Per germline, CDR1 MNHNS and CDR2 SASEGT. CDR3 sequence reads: CASVLGQGDQPQHF. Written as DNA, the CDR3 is TGTGCCAGCGTCCTCGGACAGGGGGATCAGCCCCAGCATTTT.

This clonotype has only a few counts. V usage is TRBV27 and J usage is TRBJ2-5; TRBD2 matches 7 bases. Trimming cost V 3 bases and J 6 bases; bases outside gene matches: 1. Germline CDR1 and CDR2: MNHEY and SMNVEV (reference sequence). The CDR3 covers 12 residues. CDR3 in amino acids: CASSLRGKTQYF. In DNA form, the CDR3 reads TGTGCCAGCAGTTTGCGGGGGAAGACCCAGTACTTC.

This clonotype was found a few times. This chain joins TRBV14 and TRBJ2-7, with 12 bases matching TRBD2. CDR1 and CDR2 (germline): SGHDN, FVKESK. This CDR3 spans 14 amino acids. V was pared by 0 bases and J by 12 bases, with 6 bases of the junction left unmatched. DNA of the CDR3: TGTGCCAGCAGCCAAGAGGGACTAGCGGGCCACCGGTACTTC. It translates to CASSQEGLAGHRYF.

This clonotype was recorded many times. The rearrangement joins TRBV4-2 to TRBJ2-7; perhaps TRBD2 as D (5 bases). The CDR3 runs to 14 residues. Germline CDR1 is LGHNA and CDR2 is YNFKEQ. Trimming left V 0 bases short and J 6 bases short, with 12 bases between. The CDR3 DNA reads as TGTGCCAGCAGCCAAGACCCTCTAGCTCCCGAGCAGTACTTC. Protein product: CASSQDPLAPEQYF.

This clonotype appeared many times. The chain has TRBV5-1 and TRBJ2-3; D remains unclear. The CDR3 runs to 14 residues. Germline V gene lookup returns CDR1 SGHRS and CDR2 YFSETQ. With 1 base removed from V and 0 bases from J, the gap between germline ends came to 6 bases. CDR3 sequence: CASSLTASTDTQYF. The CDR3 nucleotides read TGCGCCAGCAGCTTGACAGCTAGCACAGATACGCAGTATTTT.

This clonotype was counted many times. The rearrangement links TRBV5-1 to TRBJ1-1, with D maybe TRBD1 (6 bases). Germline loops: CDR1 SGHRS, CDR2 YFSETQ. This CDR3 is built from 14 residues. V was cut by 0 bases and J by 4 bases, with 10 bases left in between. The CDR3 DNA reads TGCGCCAGCAGCTTGGAGGTAGGGGGCACTGAAGCTTTCTTT. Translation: CASSLEVGGTEAFF.

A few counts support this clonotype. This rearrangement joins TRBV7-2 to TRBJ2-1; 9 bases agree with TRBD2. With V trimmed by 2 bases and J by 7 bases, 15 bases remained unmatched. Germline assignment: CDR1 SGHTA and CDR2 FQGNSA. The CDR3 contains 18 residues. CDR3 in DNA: TGTGCCAGCAGCTTACGCGGGGGGGCCGGACTAGCGAAAAATGAGCAGTTCTTC. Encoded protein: CASSLRGGAGLAKNEQFF.

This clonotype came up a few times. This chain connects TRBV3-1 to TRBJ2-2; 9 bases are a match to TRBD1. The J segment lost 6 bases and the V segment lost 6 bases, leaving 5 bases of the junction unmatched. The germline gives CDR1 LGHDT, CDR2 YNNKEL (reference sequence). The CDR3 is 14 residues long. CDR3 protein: CASRDRGSAGELFF. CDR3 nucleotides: TGTGCCAGCAGGGACAGGGGCTCGGCCGGGGAGCTGTTTTTT.

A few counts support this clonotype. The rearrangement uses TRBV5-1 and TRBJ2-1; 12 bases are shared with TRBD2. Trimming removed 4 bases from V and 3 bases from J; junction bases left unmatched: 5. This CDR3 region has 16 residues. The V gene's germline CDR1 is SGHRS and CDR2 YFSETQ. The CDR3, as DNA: TGCGCCAGCAGCGGTGGACTAGCGGGATTCTACAATGAGCAGTTCTTC. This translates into CASSGGLAGFYNEQFF.

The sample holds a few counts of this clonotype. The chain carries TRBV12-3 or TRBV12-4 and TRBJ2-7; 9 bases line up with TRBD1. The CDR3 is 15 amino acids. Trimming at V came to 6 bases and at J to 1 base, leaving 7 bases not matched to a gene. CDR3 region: CASRGGQGGSYEQYF. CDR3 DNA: TGTGCCAGCAGGGGGGGACAGGGTGGTTCCTACGAGCAGTACTTC.

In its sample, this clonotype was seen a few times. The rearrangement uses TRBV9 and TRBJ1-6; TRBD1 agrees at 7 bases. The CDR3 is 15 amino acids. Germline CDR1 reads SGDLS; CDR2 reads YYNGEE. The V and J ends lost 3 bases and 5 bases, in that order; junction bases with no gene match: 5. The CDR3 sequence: CASSGGTADNSPLHF. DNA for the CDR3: TGTGCCAGCAGCGGCGGGACAGCTGATAATTCACCCCTCCACTTT.

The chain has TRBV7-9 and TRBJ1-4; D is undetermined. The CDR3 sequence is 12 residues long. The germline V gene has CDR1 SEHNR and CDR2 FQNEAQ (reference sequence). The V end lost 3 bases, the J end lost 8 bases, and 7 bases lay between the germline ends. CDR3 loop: CASSLYGEKLFF. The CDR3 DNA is TGTGCCAGCAGCTTGTATGGGGAAAAACTGTTTTTT.

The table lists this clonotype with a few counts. The CDR3 DNA is TGCAGTGCTTCGCAGGGGCCCTCCTACGAGCAGTACTTC. This sequence encodes CSASQGPSYEQYF. The genes are TRBV20-1 and TRBJ2-7; D possibly corresponds to TRBD1 (6 bases). The CDR3 extends over 13 amino acids. With 5 bases removed from V and 0 bases from J, the gap between germline ends came to 11 bases. Germline CDR1 reads DFQATT; CDR2 reads SNEGSKA (reference sequence).

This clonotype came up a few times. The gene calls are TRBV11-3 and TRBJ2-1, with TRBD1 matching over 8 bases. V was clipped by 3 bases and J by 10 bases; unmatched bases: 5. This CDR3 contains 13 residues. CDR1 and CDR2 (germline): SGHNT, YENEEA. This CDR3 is CASSFGTGLEQFF. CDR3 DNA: TGTGCCAGCAGCTTCGGGACAGGATTGGAGCAGTTCTTC.

CDR3 protein: CASSLRSGTGVSEQYF. The CDR3, as DNA: TGTGCCAGCAGTTTAAGGTCGGGGACAGGGGTCTCCGAGCAGTACTTC. This rearrangement joins TRBV27 to TRBJ2-7; TRBD1 aligns across 10 bases. J gave up 6 bases and V 2 bases, and 10 bases lay outside the gene matches. CDR3 length: 16 residues. CDR1 and CDR2 from the germline V gene are MNHEY and SMNVEV (reference sequence).

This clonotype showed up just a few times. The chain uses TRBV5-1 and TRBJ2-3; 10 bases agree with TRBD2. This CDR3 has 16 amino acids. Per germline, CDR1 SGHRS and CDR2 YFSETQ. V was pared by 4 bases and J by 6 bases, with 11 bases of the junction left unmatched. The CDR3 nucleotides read TGCGCCAGCAGCCTGGGGGCTAGCGGGGGAGTTGATACGCAGTATTTT. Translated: CASSLGASGGVDTQYF.